What follows describes a single T cell receptor (beta chain). This CDR3 comprises 15 residues. V was pared by 5 bases and J by 5 bases, with 9 bases of the junction left unmatched. The V gene's germline CDR1 is SGHVS and CDR2 FQNEAQ. One Seattle source followed patients from active infection through their disease course. This sample is drawn from a study of blood T cell repertoires in COVID-19. Study-wide context: COVID-19 samples from acute and convalescent phases originated in the United States, Italy and Spain. Sources were T cells, B-cell-depleted T cells, or PBMCs; the material itself was cDNA or gDNA.

Per the authors' pipeline: Estimated nucleated cell counts came from reference gene primer amplification. Assay used: immunoSEQ multiplex PCR; TCRdb lists only in-frame clones, some missing. V, J and clone size were drawn from that table, and D and trimming were deduced from the DNA. The data contain about 150,000 clones, about 88% of them singletons. The gene calls are TRBV7-8 and TRBJ2-1, with 7 bases identical to TRBD2. This TCR was sampled from a woman of 80 years or more with COVID-19, enrolled during active disease. The sequenced sample was peripheral blood. The CDR3 DNA reads as TGTGCCAGCAGCCTTAGGGCAGGGAGGGACAATGAGCAGTTCTTC. This translates into CASSLRAGRDNEQFF.